This T cell receptor beta chain is from a study of tumor-infiltrating lymphocytes in primary liver carcinoma. On the study more broadly: These were node-negative, non-metastatic T1-T3 tumors of roughly 4.2 to 10 cm. Per sample, productive TCRbeta reads numbered roughly 3.5 to 7.13 million, similar across tissue types.

CDR1 is MNHEY, CDR2 SVGAGI, per germline. CDR3 length: 16 residues. Points on this clonotype: Antigen: not known. One end of the junction does not line up with germline, which may come from a read error.

Study-level findings and limits: Tumor top-250-clone fraction significantly exceeded that of blood (p = 0.039). Pairs comparing tumor with adjacent tissue or blood overlapped less than pairs drawn from tumor regions.

Total RNA (around 500 ng) served as template for TCR beta cDNA synthesis primed by a constant-region primer. Generation of the TCR beta libraries relied on three nested multiplex PCR rounds using slightly modified ARM-PCR. In the first two PCR rounds, TRBV1-TRBV30 forward primers were paired with a C-beta reverse primer, and each round lasted approximately 10 cycles. One entry per CDR3 protein, called by TCRdb with MiXCR from the multiplex PCR reads. Of around 80,000 distinct CDR3 sequences listed, 69% are singletons. Between about 17 and 34 mg of unsorted bulk tissue served as the source from which RNA and DNA were co-extracted.

The receptor was derived from a man in his forties with primary liver carcinoma and hepatitis B virus infection. This chain connects TRBV6-5 to TRBJ2-1, with TRBD2 as a possible D gene (6 bases). The sequencing sample was made of tumor-adjacent normal liver tissue. CDR3 sequence: CASTLDNGSARNEQFF. DNA for the CDR3: TGTGCTAGCACCCTTGATAACGGGAGCGCCCGCAATGAGCAGTTCTTC.